Sequencing of this TCR beta chain was carried out in a study of long-term antiretroviral therapy in people with HIV. This clone was counted once. The authors ran the immunoSEQ assay, v3.0, at survey level. It was roughly 40,000-55,000 T-cell genomes per sample that sequencing targeted. The table came from immunoSEQ multiplex PCR; TCRdb's copy has only in-frame clones and leaves some out. Of under 25,000 clones listed, 87% are singletons. It was in the United States that all participants with HIV were treated. Germline V gene lookup returns CDR1 LGHNA and CDR2 YNFKEQ. V lost 2 bases, J lost 4 bases, and 8 bases lay in between. The CDR3 extends over 14 amino acids.

The source is a woman aged 50 to 60 with HIV. The chain links TRBV4-2 to TRBJ2-2; D call uncertain. The sample was unsorted PBMCs, taken 2.6 years after starting antiretroviral therapy. This chain's CDR3 is CASSQTPATGELFF. DNA for the CDR3: TGTGCCAGCAGCCAAACGCCAGCCACCGGGGAGCTGTTTTTT.